This entry lists 2 T cell receptor beta chains sequenced from one sample in a study of control samples from healthy donors and cancer patients. The method was immunoSEQ multiplex PCR; TCRdb's version includes in-frame clones alone and lacks a portion of them. The table has 170,000 or so clones, approximately 92% seen once. The source material was blood. Receptors originate from a woman aged 40 to 50 in good health.

The chain links TRBV18 to TRBJ1-1; D is perhaps TRBD1 (5 bases). This CDR3 has 13 residues. V was clipped by 4 bases and J by 5 bases, with 11 bases between them. Looked up from germline, CDR1 is KGHSH and CDR2 is LQKENI. CDR3 nucleotide sequence: TGTGCCAGCTCACACGGGACGGAGACTGAAGCTTTCTTT. Translating gives CASSHGTETEAFF.

There are a few counts of this clone. The V call is TRBV2, the J call TRBJ1-5; possibly TRBD1 for D (5 bases). CDR3 size: 14 residues. Trimming removed 2 bases from V and 3 bases from J, with 8 bases in between. CDR1 and CDR2 (germline): SNHLY, FYNNEI. This chain's CDR3 is CASSESGPNQPQHF. The CDR3 DNA reads TGTGCCAGCAGTGAATCGGGACCCAATCAGCCCCAGCATTTT.